This T cell receptor (beta chain) was sequenced for a study of cytomegalovirus exposure and HLA in healthy donors. Trimming cost V 0 bases and J 2 bases; bases outside gene matches: 10. The germline CDR1 and CDR2 sequences are SGHRS and YFSETQ. The CDR3 consists of 17 residues. Clones were sequenced by immunoSEQ multiplex PCR, and TCRdb holds only the in-frame ones, with some missing. The data contain fewer than 200,000 clones, roughly nine tenths of them singletons. This sequence joins TRBV5-1 and TRBJ1-2; 7 bases are shared with TRBD1. The sequencing sample was made of PBMCs. The source is a man younger than 40 in good health and CMV-seropositive. CDR3 loop: CASSLGVSGTVNYGYTF. The CDR3 DNA reads as TGCGCCAGCAGCTTGGGGGTCTCGGGGACAGTCAACTATGGCTACACCTTC.